The clone carrying this T cell receptor beta chain occurred a few times. Sample-barcoded 5' priming and a J-beta primer mix drove a second PCR of about 7 to 11 cycles. TCRdb reprocessed the 5' RACE reads via MiXCR and lists one record per CDR3 protein. The sample lists about 800,000 distinct CDR3 sequences, roughly 25% occurring once. This entry comes from a study of blood T cells in healthy people across ages. The same specimen was also included in a second study, on T cells of mothers and their children.

The sequenced sample consisted of blood. The clonotype comes from a boy aged 10-17 years in good health.

CDR3 nucleotides: TGCGCCAGCAGCTGGGACGGAGCCTCCTACGAGCAGTACTTC. The encoded protein is CASSWDGASYEQYF. This chain uses TRBV5-1 with TRBJ2-7; D is tentatively TRBD1 or TRBD2 (5 bases each). CDR3 size: 14 residues. The germline V and J ends were trimmed by 3 bases and 0 bases, with 10 bases remaining between them. Germline V gene lookup returns CDR1 SGHRS and CDR2 YFSETQ.